The following is a T cell receptor beta chain sequence with its context. Its antigen is currently unknown. Germline V gene lookup returns CDR1 SGDLS and CDR2 YYNGEE. V gave up 4 bases and J gave up 2 bases, with 16 bases separating them. The CDR3 is 15 residues long. Naive CD8 cells lacked CD45RO, underwent positive selection for CCR7 and left out terminally differentiated effector memory CD45RA+ cells. This entry comes from a study of shared clonotypes between healthy human individuals. Study summary: Plates per donor: three CD4 naive, three CD4 memory, two CD8 naive, one CD8 memory. Study-level results: Non-shared clonotypes had lower generation probabilities than clonotypes shared by all four sorted-subset donors. For naive CD4 cells, roughly 4.6% of clonotypes were shared across a handful of donors.

The material for each subset, its genomic DNA, was split evenly across several immunoSEQ plates. Only in-frame clones appear in the TCRdb table, and some are missing; sequencing was by immunoSEQ multiplex PCR. Of millions of clones detected, about 92% appear once; the ten largest clones hold 1.5% to 2%. This clonotype was sampled from a man aged 18 to 29 in good health. Some clones in this sample may be carry-over from other donors' samples. V gene TRBV9 combines with J gene TRBJ2-7; possible D gene TRBD2, 5 bases. Sequenced material: naive CD8+ T cells from PBMCs. The CDR3 DNA reads as TGTGCCAGCAGCCCCTACGGCGGGCCCACCTACGAGCAGTACTTC. This translates into CASSPYGGPTYEQYF.